A single sample gave rise to the 9 T cell receptor beta chains below, sequenced in a study of beta chain features in type 1 diabetes. Whole-study findings and limits: TCRB CDR3s were moderately but significantly shorter in Type 1 diabetes patients in all four CD4+ subsets.

Investigators reverse transcribed all isolated RNA, so they sequenced expressed TCRB transcripts. TCRdb's table, derived via immunoSEQ multiplex PCR, lists solely in-frame clones and lacks some. In the table there are under 250,000 clones, about 15% of which are singletons. Their recognized antigens are unknown. The sample comprised naive CD4+ T cells from blood. The receptor source for this set is a man aged 25-45 years with type 1 diabetes.

This clone was observed a handful of times. This chain connects TRBV6-6 to TRBJ2-1; 7 bases line up with TRBD2. Germline CDR1 is MNHNY and CDR2 is SVGAGI (reference sequence). The V and J ends lost 0 bases and 0 bases, in that order; junction bases with no gene match: 2. The CDR3 loop spans 16 amino acids. The CDR3 is CASSYSGGSSYNEQFF. In DNA form, the CDR3 reads TGTGCCAGCAGTTACTCCGGGGGGAGCTCCTACAATGAGCAGTTCTTC.

The chain recombines TRBV10-1 with TRBJ2-2; 7 bases map to TRBD2. The germline V gene encodes CDR1 WNHNN and CDR2 SYGVQD (reference sequence). The CDR3 has 13 amino acids. Trimming at V came to 10 bases and at J to 0 bases, leaving 2 bases not matched to a gene. This chain's CDR3 is CATGGPNTGELFF. CDR3 coding DNA: TGCGCCACGGGGGGTCCGAACACCGGGGAGCTGTTTTTT.

The chain links TRBV4-1 to TRBJ2-3, with TRBD2 matching 14 bases. This CDR3 region has 16 residues. CDR1 MGHRA and CDR2 YSYEKL come from the germline V gene. V gave up 1 base and J gave up 3 bases; unmatched junction bases: 0. CDR3 sequence reads: CASSQGLAGGTDTQYF. The CDR3, as DNA: TGCGCCAGCAGCCAAGGACTAGCGGGGGGGACAGATACGCAGTATTTT.

This clone has more than one count but fewer than ten. The chain links TRBV5-1 to TRBJ1-1; no firm D call. The CDR3 loop spans 12 amino acids. Germline CDR1 reads SGHRS; CDR2 reads YFSETQ. With 0 bases removed from V and 8 bases from J, the gap between germline ends came to 8 bases. Here the CDR3 DNA reads TGCGCCAGCAGCTTGGGGCAGTCGGAAGCTTTCTTT. It is translated as CASSLGQSEAFF.

This clone has a handful of counts. The V call is TRBV7-9, the J call TRBJ2-5; 8 bases fit TRBD1. Unmatched junction bases numbered 12, after V lost 7 bases and J lost 5 bases. CDR3 size: 15 residues. CDR1 is SEHNR and CDR2 is FQNEAQ in the germline V gene (reference sequence). The CDR3 sequence is CASILGQGGGETQYF. The DNA of the CDR3 is TGTGCCAGCATCCTAGGACAGGGAGGAGGGGAGACCCAGTACTTC.

This clone was counted between two and nine times. The chain combines TRBV5-1 with TRBJ1-1; D gene ambiguous. The CDR3 is 13 amino acids. Trimming took 4 bases from V and 6 from J, leaving 13 bases between them. The germline V gene has CDR1 SGHRS and CDR2 YFSETQ. Here the CDR3 reads CASSLSSGSEAFF. CDR3 coding DNA: TGCGCCAGCAGCCTGTCGTCAGGATCTGAAGCTTTCTTT. Full variable domain (outside the CDR3, taken from reference TRBV5-1 and TRBJ1-1): KAGVTQTPRYLIKTRGQQVTLSCSPISGHRSVSWYQQTPGQGLQFLFEYFSETQRNKGNFPGRFSGRQFSNSRSEMNVSTLELGDSALYLCASSLSSGSEAFFGQGTRLTVV.

The gene calls are TRBV2 and TRBJ2-4; D is possibly TRBD1 (6 bases). The CDR3 sequence is 13 residues long. Germline-derived CDR1 and CDR2 are SNHLY and FYNNEI. Trimming removed 7 bases at V and 6 bases at J, with 13 bases between. This CDR3 is CASTERGRNIQYF. Written as DNA, the CDR3 is TGTGCCAGCACCGAGAGGGGGAGAAACATTCAGTACTTC.

V is TRBV25-1 and J is TRBJ2-5; a weak D match, TRBD2 (6 bases). The germline V gene encodes CDR1 MGHDK and CDR2 SYGVNS. V lost 5 bases to trimming and J lost 2 bases, with 12 bases between them. There are 14 residues in the CDR3. The CDR3 nucleotides read TGTGCCAGCAGTTTCCCGGGAGTTCAAGAGACCCAGTACTTC. As protein: CASSFPGVQETQYF.

This clone came up a few times. The V gene is TRBV11-2, the J gene TRBJ1-1; D gene ambiguous. Trimming removed 7 bases at V and 7 bases at J, with 22 bases between. The CDR3 is made up of 15 amino acids. Germline V lookup: CDR1 SGHAT, CDR2 FQNNGV. CDR3 sequence (DNA): TGTGCCAGCACCACCATGCCGGGTGGTATACGTGAAGCTTTCTTT. It yields the protein CASTTMPGGIREAFF.